This entry lists 5 T cell receptor beta chains sequenced from one sample in a study of cytomegalovirus exposure and HLA in healthy donors. The PCR ran on 60 Vbeta and 13 Jbeta primers. Measured with immunoSEQ multiplex PCR; TCRdb has only the in-frame clones, and not every one. The table shows some 180,000 clones, with about four fifths occurring only once. Sample: PBMCs. These receptors were collected from a woman in her 30s in good health and CMV-seronegative.

The CDR3 spells CAWMRDTDTQYF. The CDR3 region has the DNA TGTGCCTGGATGAGGGATACAGATACGCAGTATTTT. The genes are TRBV30 and TRBJ2-3; a possible D gene is TRBD2 (5 bases). This CDR3 is built from 12 residues. Germline lookup yields CDR1 GTSNPN and CDR2 SVGIG (reference sequence). Trimming pared 4 bases from V and 3 bases from J, leaving 8 bases between.

The rearrangement joins TRBV20-1 to TRBJ2-5; a possible D gene is TRBD2 (6 bases). CDR1 is DFQATT and CDR2 is SNEGSKA in the germline V gene (reference sequence). V was trimmed by 3 bases and J by 8 bases, leaving 10 bases between them. The CDR3 extends over 11 amino acids. The CDR3 loop reads CSARGGPTQYF. For the CDR3, the DNA is TGCAGTGCTAGGGGGGGTCCTACCCAGTACTTC.

The J gene is TRBJ1-4, the V gene TRBV18; maybe TRBD1 (6 bases). CDR1 and CDR2 from the germline V gene are KGHSH and LQKENI. Trimming took 2 bases from V and 0 from J, leaving 10 bases between them. The CDR3 extends over 16 amino acids. CDR3 DNA: TGTGCCAGCTCACCAAGGGACACCTCAACTAATGAAAAACTGTTTTTT. This encodes CASSPRDTSTNEKLFF.

This chain uses TRBV6-5 with TRBJ1-4, with 9 bases that match TRBD1. The V gene's germline CDR1 is MNHEY and CDR2 SVGAGI. The J segment lost 10 bases and the V segment lost 6 bases, leaving 6 bases of the junction unmatched. The CDR3 contains 13 residues. The CDR3 protein is CASSSGTGRKLFF. The DNA for the CDR3 is TGTGCCAGCAGCAGCGGGACAGGGCGAAAACTGTTTTTT.

The rearrangement links TRBV5-8 to TRBJ2-7, with no clear D. The CDR3 is 14 amino acids. Trimming removed 3 bases from V and 0 bases from J, with 10 bases in between. Germline CDR1 SGHTS, CDR2 YDEGEE. The CDR3 coding sequence is TGTGCCAGCAGCTCATCGGGTTACTCCTACGAGCAGTACTTC. The encoded protein is CASSSSGYSYEQYF.